The 16 T cell receptor beta chains below come from one sample, sequenced in a study of T cells after yellow fever vaccination. Via MiXCR, TCRdb re-called the 5' RACE reads, giving one row per CDR3 protein. The data contain under 300,000 distinct CDR3 sequences, less than 9% of them singletons. Sequenced material: CD4+ T cells sorted from PBMCs, taken 15 days after the yellow fever booster vaccination. The receptor source for this set is a man aged 25 to 40 who received the YFV17D yellow fever vaccine.

The table lists this clonotype with many counts. This rearrangement joins TRBV4-3 to TRBJ2-1, with D perhaps TRBD2 (6 bases). Trimming left V 8 bases short and J 0 bases short, with 11 bases between. This CDR3 has 14 amino acids. From germline, CDR1 is LGHNA and CDR2 YSLEER. This CDR3 is CASGRDFSYNEQFF. CDR3 DNA sequence: TGCGCCAGCGGCCGGGACTTCTCCTACAATGAGCAGTTCTTC.

This clonotype has only a few counts. The V and J genes are TRBV5-1 and TRBJ2-3; weak D call: TRBD2 (5 bases). Trimming stripped 4 bases from V and 2 bases from J, with 14 bases between. The CDR3 runs 15 residues. Per the germline V gene, CDR1 is SGHRS and CDR2 is YFSETQ. The CDR3 DNA sequence: TGCGCCAGCAGCGTTTCGAGACTAACCACAGATACGCAGTATTTT. Protein product: CASSVSRLTTDTQYF.

This clonotype was seen only a few times. The chain has TRBV6-5 and TRBJ2-3; D possibly corresponds to TRBD1 (6 bases). Germline CDR1 MNHEY, CDR2 SVGAGI. The CDR3 runs to 15 residues. V lost 4 bases and J lost 4, with 15 bases in between. This chain's CDR3 is CASSSRDTRADTQYF. The CDR3 bases are TGTGCCAGCAGTTCCCGGGACACCAGGGCAGATACGCAGTATTTT.

There are a few counts of this clonotype. The J gene is TRBJ2-7, the V gene TRBV20-1, with 7 positions matching TRBD1. V lost 6 bases, J lost 3 bases, and 14 bases stayed unmatched. Germline assignment: CDR1 DFQATT and CDR2 SNEGSKA (reference sequence). CDR3 length: 15 residues. The CDR3 loop is CSAVDDGTANYEQYF. The DNA of the CDR3 is TGCAGTGCGGTTGATGACGGGACAGCTAACTACGAGCAGTACTTC.

The chain combines TRBV20-1 with TRBJ2-7; D gene ambiguous. Germline-derived CDR1 and CDR2 are DFQATT and SNEGSKA (reference sequence). The CDR3 runs 14 residues. Trimming removed 4 bases from V and 0 bases from J, with 13 bases in between. The CDR3 protein is CSATGFPSSYEQYF. CDR3 sequence (DNA): TGCAGTGCTACCGGGTTTCCTAGCTCCTACGAGCAGTACTTC.

This clonotype has just a few counts. The chain couples TRBV20-1 to TRBJ2-1; 10 bases agree with TRBD2. The V segment lost 7 bases and the J segment 16 bases; nucleotides outside the gene matches: 4. Germline values: CDR1 DFQATT, CDR2 SNEGSKA (reference sequence). This CDR3 is 9 amino acids long. CDR3 DNA: TGCAGTGGCCTAGCGGGAGTATTCTTC. It translates to CSGLAGVFF.

In this sample, this clonotype turned up a few times. The gene calls are TRBV10-3 and TRBJ2-1; TRBD2 agrees at 12 bases. This CDR3 is 14 amino acids long. Per the germline V gene, CDR1 is ENHRY and CDR2 is SYGVKD. With 10 bases clipped from V and 5 bases from J, the junction kept 6 bases outside the gene matches. The CDR3 region has the DNA TGTGCCACCCGCGGACTAGCGGGAAACAATGAGCAGTTCTTC. It specifies CATRGLAGNNEQFF.

This clonotype was seen repeatedly, ten times or more. In DNA form, the CDR3 reads TGTGCCAGCAGTTCCCGGCGGCCTAACTATGGCTACACCTTC. Its translation is CASSSRRPNYGYTF. The J gene is TRBJ1-2, the V gene TRBV27; D unclear. Between the trimmed V and J ends, which lost 4 bases and 0 bases, there was a span of 9 bases. The CDR3 covers 14 residues. CDR1 and CDR2 from the germline V gene are MNHEY and SMNVEV (reference sequence).

This clonotype has just a few counts. V and J are TRBV20-1 and TRBJ2-4; the D is unclear. V lost 5 bases and J lost 0, with 11 bases in between. This CDR3 contains 14 residues. CDR1 is DFQATT and CDR2 is SNEGSKA in the germline V gene (reference sequence). CDR3 sequence reads: CSASTGVAKNIQYF. The CDR3, as DNA: TGCAGTGCTTCGACTGGAGTAGCCAAAAACATTCAGTACTTC.

In its sample, this clonotype was seen many times. This chain uses TRBV12-3 or TRBV12-4 with TRBJ2-7, with D possibly being TRBD2 (5 bases). V lost 3 bases, J lost 2 bases, and 8 bases lay in between. This CDR3 is built from 13 residues. CDR3: CASSFNGAYEQYF. CDR3 nucleotide sequence: TGTGCCAGCAGTTTCAACGGGGCCTACGAGCAGTACTTC.

There are a few counts of this clonotype. The chain carries TRBV6-4 and TRBJ2-7, with 10 bases aligning to TRBD1. The CDR3 consists of 15 residues. V dropped 6 bases and J dropped 3; count of bases not matched to a gene: 8. Per the germline V gene, CDR1 is MRHNA and CDR2 is SNTAGT. In DNA, the CDR3 is TGTGCCAGCAGAACCGCCAGGGACAGGGGCTACGAGCAGTACTTC. Translation gives CASRTARDRGYEQYF.

This clonotype was seen at least ten times. The chain combines TRBV20-1 with TRBJ1-2; unclear D gene. V was pared by 6 bases and J by 5 bases, with 4 bases between. The CDR3 consists of 9 residues. Looked up from germline, CDR1 is DFQATT and CDR2 is SNEGSKA (reference sequence). CDR3 in DNA: TGCAGTGCGACGTATGGCTACACCTTC. This encodes CSATYGYTF.

V usage is TRBV30 and J usage is TRBJ2-5, with D unclear. The CDR3 is 13 residues long. V lost 4 bases and J lost 6, with 15 bases in between. Germline V gene sequence: CDR1 GTSNPN, CDR2 SVGIG (reference sequence). The CDR3, as DNA: TGTGCCTGGATGGGTGGACCAGGCCAGACCCAGTACTTC. It translates to CAWMGGPGQTQYF.

This clonotype appeared many times. This chain connects TRBV2 to TRBJ1-5, with 7 bases that match TRBD1. Germline-derived CDR1 and CDR2 are SNHLY and FYNNEI. This CDR3 is built from 13 residues. V was pared by 6 bases and J by 4 bases, with 3 bases of the junction left unmatched. The CDR3 region is CASRTGNNQPQHF. CDR3 nucleotides: TGTGCCAGCAGGACAGGGAATAATCAGCCCCAGCATTTT. The whole variable domain, filled in from reference TRBV2 and TRBJ1-5, reads EPEVTQTPSHQVTQMGQEVILRCVPISNHLYFYWYRQILGQKVEFLVSFYNNEISEKSEIFDDQFSVERPDGSNFTLKIRSTKLEDSAMYFCASRTGNNQPQHFGDGTRLSIL.

This clonotype turned up a few times. The rearrangement links TRBV5-4 to TRBJ1-1; 9 bases are a match to TRBD1. The CDR3 is made up of 16 amino acids. The V gene end was trimmed by 0 bases and the J gene end by 1 base; junction bases not matched to a gene: 4. Germline CDR1 reads SGHNT; CDR2 reads YYREEE (reference sequence). The CDR3 nucleotides are TGTGCCAGCAGCTTGGGTGCGGGACAGGGGAACACTGAAGCTTTCTTT. Protein: CASSLGAGQGNTEAFF.

This clonotype was seen more than once but under ten times. V and J are TRBV7-2 and TRBJ2-3, with 7 bases fitting TRBD1. The junction had 2 bases not matched to a gene; V was cut back by 5 bases and J by 6 bases. Germline-derived CDR1 and CDR2 are SGHTA and FQGNSA. The CDR3 is 12 amino acids. Here the CDR3 reads CASSQQGDTQYF. The CDR3 region has the DNA TGTGCCAGCAGCCAACAGGGGGATACGCAGTATTTT.